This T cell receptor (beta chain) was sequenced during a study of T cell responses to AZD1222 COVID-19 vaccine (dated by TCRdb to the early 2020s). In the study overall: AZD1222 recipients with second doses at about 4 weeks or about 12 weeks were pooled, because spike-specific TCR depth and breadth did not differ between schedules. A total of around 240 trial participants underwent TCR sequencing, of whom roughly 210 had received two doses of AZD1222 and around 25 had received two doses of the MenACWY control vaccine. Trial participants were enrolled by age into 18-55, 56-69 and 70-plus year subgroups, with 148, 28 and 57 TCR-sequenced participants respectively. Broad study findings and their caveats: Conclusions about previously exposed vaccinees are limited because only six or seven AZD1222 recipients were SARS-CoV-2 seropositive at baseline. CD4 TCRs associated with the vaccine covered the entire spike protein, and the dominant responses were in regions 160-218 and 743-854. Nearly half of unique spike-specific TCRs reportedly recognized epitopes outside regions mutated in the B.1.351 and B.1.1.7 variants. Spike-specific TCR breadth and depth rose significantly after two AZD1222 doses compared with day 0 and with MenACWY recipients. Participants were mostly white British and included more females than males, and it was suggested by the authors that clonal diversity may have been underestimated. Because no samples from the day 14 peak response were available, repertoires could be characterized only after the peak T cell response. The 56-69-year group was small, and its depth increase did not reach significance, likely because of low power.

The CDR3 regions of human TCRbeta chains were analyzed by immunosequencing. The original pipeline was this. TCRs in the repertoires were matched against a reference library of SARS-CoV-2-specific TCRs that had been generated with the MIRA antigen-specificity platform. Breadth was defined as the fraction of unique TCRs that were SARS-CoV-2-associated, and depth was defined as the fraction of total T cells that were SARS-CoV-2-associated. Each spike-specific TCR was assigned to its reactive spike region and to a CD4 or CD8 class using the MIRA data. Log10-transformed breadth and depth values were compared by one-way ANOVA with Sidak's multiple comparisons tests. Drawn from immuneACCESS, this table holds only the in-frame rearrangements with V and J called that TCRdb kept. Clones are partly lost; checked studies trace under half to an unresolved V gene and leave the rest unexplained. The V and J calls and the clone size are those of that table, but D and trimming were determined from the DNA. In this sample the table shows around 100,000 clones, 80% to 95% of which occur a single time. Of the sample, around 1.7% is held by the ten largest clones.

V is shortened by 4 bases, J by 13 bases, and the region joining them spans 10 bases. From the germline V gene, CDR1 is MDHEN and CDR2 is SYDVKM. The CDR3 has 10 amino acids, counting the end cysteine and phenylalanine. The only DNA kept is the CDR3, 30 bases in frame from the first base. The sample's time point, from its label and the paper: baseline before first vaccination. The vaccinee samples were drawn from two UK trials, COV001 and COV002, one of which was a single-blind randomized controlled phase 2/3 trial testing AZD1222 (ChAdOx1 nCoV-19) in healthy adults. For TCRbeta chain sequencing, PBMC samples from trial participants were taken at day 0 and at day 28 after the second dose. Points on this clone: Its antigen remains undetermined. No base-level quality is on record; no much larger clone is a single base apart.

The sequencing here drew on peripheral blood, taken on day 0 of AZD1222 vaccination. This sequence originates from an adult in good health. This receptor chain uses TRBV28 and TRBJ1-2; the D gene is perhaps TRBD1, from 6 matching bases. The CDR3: CASSSQGSTF. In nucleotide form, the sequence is TGTGCCAGCAGTTCACAGGGCAGCACCTTC.